Here is one T cell receptor beta chain with its context. Its specificity is not known. The CDR3 extends over 13 amino acids. Trimming removed 4 bases from V and 6 bases from J, with 10 bases in between. Germline CDR1 MNHNS, CDR2 SASEGT. These data belong to a study of T cell repertoires in cytomegalovirus infection. Study-wide background: Carrying CMV and the relevant HLA type showed in public TCR beta signatures. Whole-study results and caveats: Carriage of CMV together with the relevant HLA was identifiable through cumulative public TCR beta family frequency. Dominating the ex vivo response were TCR beta clonotypes that were CMV-specific and HLA-C-restricted.

From the reads, TCRdb called clonotypes with MiXCR, one entry per CDR3 protein. This sample has about 450,000 distinct CDR3 sequences, with approximately 31% found just once. Material for sequencing was PBMCs. The rearrangement uses TRBV6-1 and TRBJ2-1; D not resolved. The TCR was taken from a human donor in good health (CMV status not recorded). Some clones in this sample may be carry-over from other donors' samples. CDR3 DNA: TGTGCCAGCAGTGGGTTGAGACCCAATGAGCAGTTCTTC. This encodes CASSGLRPNEQFF.